The present T cell receptor beta chain was sequenced within a study of human T cells and chemical hapten exposure. Study information: Patch tests containing 0.01% DPC, applied to the upper back, were read at 6 days. Study-wide results and limits: PT1 expanded TCR counts and patch test score correlated positively.

The CDR3 extends over 15 amino acids. Germline V gives CDR1 SNHLY, CDR2 FYNNEI. The V gene lost 6 bases and the J gene lost 0 bases, with 12 bases spanning the gap. This sample's time point: pre-sensitization, week 0. Treatment given: therapeutic diphenylcyclopropenone sensitization with weekly scalp DPC. This clonotype was picked up many times. What it binds is not known. A single record per CDR3 protein comes from TCRdb applying MiXCR to the RACE reads. Altogether roughly 120,000 distinct CDR3 sequences are present, 13% being singletons, with the ten largest covering around 2.7%. This clonotype originated in a woman between 18 and 30 years old with alopecia areata. Some clones in this sample may be carry-over from other donors' samples. This rearrangement joins TRBV2 to TRBJ1-5; the D gene is possibly TRBD1 (5 bases). Sequencing used whole blood, obtained in connection with sensitization to the hapten diphenylcyclopropenone (DPC). As DNA, the CDR3 is TGTGCCAGCAGCAAGACAGACCATAGCAATCAGCCCCAGCATTTT. Its translation: CASSKTDHSNQPQHF.